The sequence of this T cell receptor (beta chain) was determined in a study of shared clonotypes between healthy human individuals. The method was immunoSEQ multiplex PCR; TCRdb's version includes in-frame clones alone and lacks a portion of them. The sample lists about 2.4 million clones, around 94% occurring once. The TCR sequence derives from a man aged 18 to 30 in good health. The specimen sequenced was naive CD4+ T cells sorted from blood. Subset indicated: CD45RA+ positively selected.

CDR3: CASRGQTFYGYTF. CDR3 bases: TGTGCCAGCAGAGGACAAACTTTCTATGGCTACACCTTC. The chain joins TRBV27 to TRBJ1-2; D is perhaps TRBD1 (5 bases). CDR1 is MNHEY and CDR2 is SMNVEV in the germline V gene (reference sequence). The CDR3 is 13 amino acids. The V end was cut by 6 bases, the J end by 4 bases, with 12 bases between.